This TCR beta chain was sequenced for a study of brain T cells in children with intractable seizures. CDR3 length: 13 residues. The germline gives CDR1 LGHDT, CDR2 YNNKEL (reference sequence). V was shortened by 3 bases and J by 8 bases, with 8 bases between the two germline ends. Only cases whose brain tissue showed the highest T cell transcript signatures were sequenced. Clones were sequenced by immunoSEQ multiplex PCR, and TCRdb holds only the in-frame ones, with some missing. The table shows about 7,400 clones, with less than 75% occurring only once. The sequencing used resected brain tissue, collected at surgery. This chain links TRBV3-1 (or the pseudogene TRBV3-2) with TRBJ1-6; a possible D gene is TRBD1 (6 bases). The sequence came from a boy in the first two years of life with tuberous sclerosis and intractable seizures. The chain's CDR3 is CASSQGAHSPLHF. The CDR3 DNA sequence: TGTGCCAGCAGCCAGGGGGCGCATTCACCCCTCCACTTT.